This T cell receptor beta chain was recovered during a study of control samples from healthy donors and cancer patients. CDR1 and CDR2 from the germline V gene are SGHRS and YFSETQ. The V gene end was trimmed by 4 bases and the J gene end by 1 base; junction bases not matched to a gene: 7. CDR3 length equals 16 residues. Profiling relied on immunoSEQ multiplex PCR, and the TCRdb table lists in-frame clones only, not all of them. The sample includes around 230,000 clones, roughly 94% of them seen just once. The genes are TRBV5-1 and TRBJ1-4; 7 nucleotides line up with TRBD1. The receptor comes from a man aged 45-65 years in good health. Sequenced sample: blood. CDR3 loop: CASSKTGIITNEKLFF. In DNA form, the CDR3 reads TGCGCCAGCAGCAAGACAGGGATAATAACTAATGAAAAACTGTTTTTT.